A single sample is the source of the 20 T cell receptor beta chains below, sequenced in a study of blood T cell repertoires in COVID-19. Method: immunoSEQ multiplex PCR; TCRdb's copy keeps in-frame clones and lacks some. The sample lists roughly 55,000 clones, 80% to 85% seen once, with 1.9% in the top ten. Sequencing used peripheral blood. These receptor sequences come from a woman aged 60-75 years with acute or convalescent COVID-19.

This chain links TRBV6-1 with TRBJ1-5, with D possibly matching TRBD1 (6 bases). Trimming shortened V by 3 bases and J by 4 bases, and 16 bases separated the two germline ends. Germline CDR1 is MNHNS and CDR2 is SASEGT. CDR3 length equals 16 residues. CDR3 amino acids: CASSEWGGAQNQPQHF. The CDR3 nucleotides read TGTGCCAGCAGTGAGTGGGGGGGGGCCCAAAATCAGCCCCAGCATTTT.

The V call is TRBV5-5, the J call TRBJ1-2; 7 nucleotides line up with TRBD1. Trimming took 7 bases from V and 2 from J; bases not matched to a gene: 8. CDR1 is SGHKS, CDR2 YYEKEE, per germline (reference sequence). This CDR3 contains 14 residues. The CDR3 nucleotides read TGTGCCAGCGATCCCCTGGGACAGAACTATGGCTACACCTTC. This translates into CASDPLGQNYGYTF.

The J gene is TRBJ1-1, the V gene TRBV30; no reliable D call. The germline V and J ends were trimmed by 0 bases and 1 base, with 9 bases remaining between them. CDR1 GTSNPN and CDR2 SVGIG come from the germline V gene (reference sequence). This CDR3 contains 14 residues. CDR3 region: CAWSVRRSNTEAFF. The CDR3 region has the DNA TGTGCCTGGAGTGTACGCAGGTCGAACACTGAAGCTTTCTTT.

The chain has TRBV11-3 and TRBJ2-7; D is undetermined. Germline CDR1 reads SGHNT; CDR2 reads YENEEA. The V end lost 5 bases, the J end lost 7 bases, and 9 bases lay between the germline ends. The CDR3 covers 11 residues. CDR3 sequence (DNA): TGTGCCAGCAGCGGAAACGGGGAGCAGTACTTC. This gives the protein CASSGNGEQYF. The variable domain in full, with the rest retrieved from reference TRBV11-3 and TRBJ2-7, is EAGVVQSPRYKIIEKKQPVAFWCNPISGHNTLYWYLQNLGQGPELLIRYENEEAVDDSQLPKDRFSAERLKGVDSTLKIQPAELGDSAVYLCASSGNGEQYFGPGTRLTVT.

The chain couples TRBV6-5 to TRBJ1-1; 8 nucleotides match TRBD1. Germline loops: CDR1 MNHEY, CDR2 SVGAGI. This CDR3 has 13 amino acids. V trimming: 6 bases; J trimming: 0 bases; junction bases outside the gene matches: 0. The CDR3: CASRGQVNTEAFF. For the CDR3, the DNA is TGTGCCAGCAGGGGACAGGTGAACACTGAAGCTTTCTTT.

This sequence joins TRBV11-2 and TRBJ2-6; D is possibly TRBD1 (5 bases). CDR1 SGHAT and CDR2 FQNNGV come from the germline V gene. The length of the CDR3 is 15 residues. Trimming pared 10 bases from V and 0 bases from J, leaving 13 bases between. The CDR3 region is CATTNRGSGANVLTF. The CDR3 DNA reads TGTGCCACCACCAATAGGGGCTCTGGGGCCAACGTCCTGACTTTC.

The rearrangement uses TRBV19 and TRBJ2-2; the match to TRBD1 covers 9 bases. Trimming took 5 bases from V and 2 from J; bases not matched to a gene: 3. Germline loops: CDR1 LNHDA, CDR2 SQIVND (reference sequence). The CDR3 covers 15 residues. The CDR3 reads CASSVGQGNTGELFF. The CDR3 nucleotides are TGTGCCAGTAGTGTGGGACAGGGTAACACCGGGGAGCTGTTTTTT.

This clone was counted only a few times. The rearrangement links TRBV28 to TRBJ1-5, with unresolved D. The ends were cut back, 4 bases at V and 1 base at J, with 5 bases in the middle. The CDR3 spans 13 residues. Germline V lookup: CDR1 MDHEN, CDR2 SYDVKM. The CDR3 sequence is CASSYGSNQPQHF. The DNA for the CDR3 is TGTGCCAGCAGTTACGGGAGCAATCAGCCCCAGCATTTT.

The chain combines TRBV19 with TRBJ1-1, with a weak D call TRBD1 (5 bases). CDR1 is LNHDA and CDR2 is SQIVND in the germline V gene (reference sequence). The CDR3 loop spans 16 amino acids. Trimming removed 4 bases at V and 0 bases at J, with 15 bases between. The CDR3 nucleotides read TGTGCCAGTAGTAGAAAGACAGACGGAATGAACACTGAAGCTTTCTTT. As protein: CASSRKTDGMNTEAFF.

The chain is built from TRBV5-1 and TRBJ2-5, with D maybe TRBD1 (6 bases). CDR3 length equals 17 residues. Germline V lookup: CDR1 SGHRS, CDR2 YFSETQ. Deletions cut 4 bases from V and 0 bases from J, with 19 bases between. CDR3 region: CASSPPSGQMYQETQYF. CDR3 DNA: TGCGCCAGCAGCCCCCCCTCCGGACAGATGTACCAAGAGACCCAGTACTTC. Using reference TRBV5-1 and TRBJ2-5 for the parts outside the CDR3, the full variable domain is KAGVTQTPRYLIKTRGQQVTLSCSPISGHRSVSWYQQTPGQGLQFLFEYFSETQRNKGNFPGRFSGRQFSNSRSEMNVSTLELGDSALYLCASSPPSGQMYQETQYFGPGTRLLVL.

The rearrangement uses TRBV4-2 and TRBJ1-1; tentative D call: TRBD1 (6 bases). Germline values: CDR1 LGHNA, CDR2 YNFKEQ. The V and J ends lost 1 base and 7 bases respectively, with 13 bases between them. The CDR3 loop spans 14 amino acids. DNA of the CDR3: TGTGCCAGCAGCCAAGTCAGGGGATGGGGTGAAGCTTTCTTT. Its translation is CASSQVRGWGEAFF.

This clone is a singleton in its sample. The V call is TRBV7-9, the J call TRBJ1-4, with TRBD1 identical over 9 bases. The V gene's germline CDR1 is SEHNR and CDR2 FQNEAQ (reference sequence). V dropped 5 bases and J dropped 5; count of bases not matched to a gene: 3. CDR3 length: 14 amino acids. The CDR3 loop reads CASSTGTGNEKLFF. CDR3 nucleotides: TGTGCCAGCAGCACCGGGACAGGGAATGAAAAACTGTTTTTT.

The V and J genes are TRBV9 and TRBJ2-1; D gene unclear. Trimming cost V 2 bases and J 0 bases, with 12 bases left between them. CDR1 and CDR2 (germline): SGDLS, YYNGEE. The CDR3 is 16 amino acids. CDR3 in amino acids: CASSVEAASSYNEQFF. The DNA of the CDR3 is TGTGCCAGCAGCGTGGAAGCCGCTAGCTCCTACAATGAGCAGTTCTTC.

The gene calls are TRBV7-8 and TRBJ1-2, with TRBD1 matching 7 bases. The germline CDR1 and CDR2 sequences are SGHVS and FQNEAQ. The CDR3 extends over 15 amino acids. V lost 1 base and J lost 4; bases outside the gene matches: 6. The CDR3 is CASSLGIQGPYGYTF. The CDR3 region has the DNA TGTGCCAGCAGCTTAGGGATACAGGGGCCCTATGGCTACACCTTC.

This clone was observed a handful of times. The chain has TRBV6-1 and TRBJ1-3, with 10 bases matching TRBD1. V dropped 4 bases and J dropped 2; count of bases not matched to a gene: 8. Germline V CDR1 and CDR2: MNHNS, SASEGT. This CDR3 spans 17 amino acids. The DNA of the CDR3 is TGTGCCAGCAGTGCGGCGGGACAGGGGAATACTGGAAACACCATATATTTT. This encodes CASSAAGQGNTGNTIYF.

The chain has TRBV5-1 and TRBJ2-1; D perhaps matches TRBD2 (5 bases). Germline loops: CDR1 SGHRS, CDR2 YFSETQ. V gave up 0 bases and J gave up 13 bases, with 20 bases separating them. This CDR3 contains 15 residues. DNA of the CDR3: TGCGCCAGCAGCTTGGGGGCCCTAGGAGGCCTTGACCAGTTCTTC. Residues: CASSLGALGGLDQFF.

The chain has TRBV4-1 and TRBJ2-5, with D perhaps TRBD2 (6 bases). The CDR3 has 15 amino acids. The V gene's germline CDR1 is MGHRA and CDR2 YSYEKL. V was pared by 0 bases and J by 2 bases, with 10 bases between. In nucleotides, the CDR3 is TGCGCCAGCAGCCAAGACGAGCGGGTTCAAGAGACCCAGTACTTC. Its translation: CASSQDERVQETQYF.

This sequence joins TRBV29-1 and TRBJ1-1; D may be TRBD1 (5 bases). CDR1 and CDR2 from the germline V gene are SQVTM and ANQGSEA. The V and J ends lost 6 bases and 0 bases respectively, with 14 bases between them. The CDR3 covers 14 residues. CDR3 coding DNA: TGCAGCGTGGTCCGGGGGATGATGAACACTGAAGCTTTCTTT. Amino acids: CSVVRGMMNTEAFF.

V usage is TRBV5-5 and J usage is TRBJ1-1, with 7 bases fitting TRBD1. CDR1 SGHKS and CDR2 YYEKEE come from the germline V gene (reference sequence). The CDR3 sequence is 15 residues long. V dropped 4 bases and J dropped 2; count of bases not matched to a gene: 8. The CDR3 DNA is TGTGCCAGCAGCGTGGGACAGACACCAAACACTGAAGCTTTCTTT. Protein product: CASSVGQTPNTEAFF.

The rearrangement joins TRBV28 to TRBJ1-1; 8 nucleotides match TRBD1. CDR3 length equals 16 residues. V gave up 6 bases and J gave up 4 bases; unmatched junction bases: 13. The germline gives CDR1 MDHEN, CDR2 SYDVKM. The CDR3 region is CASRPRGRGPFTEAFF. DNA for the CDR3: TGTGCCAGCAGACCTCGTGGCAGGGGGCCTTTCACTGAAGCTTTCTTT.